The sample holds a few counts of the clone carrying this T cell receptor (beta chain). The CDR3 runs 17 residues. These data are taken from a study of blood T cell repertoires in COVID-19. Assay used: immunoSEQ multiplex PCR; TCRdb lists only in-frame clones, some missing. The sample contains roughly 110,000 clones, about 91% of which appear only once. Sequencing used peripheral blood. This rearrangement joins TRBV1 to TRBJ2-7; the table's D gene call, TRBD2, was not cross checked with the DNA. TRBV1 is a pseudogene segment. The sequence was collected from a man in his forties or fifties with active or convalescent COVID-19. CDR3 in amino acids: CTSSQVTGGSGSYEQYF. The CDR3 DNA follows: TGCACCAGCAGCCAAGTGACGGGGGGTAGCGGGAGCTACGAGCAGTACTTC.